The subject of this entry is one T cell receptor beta chain. The data derive from a study of blood T cell repertoires in COVID-19. Turning to the study itself: From the United States, Italy and Spain came samples of acute and convalescent COVID-19. T cells, B-cell-depleted T cells, or PBMCs provided the cDNA or gDNA that served as material.

The trim removed 3 bases at V and 4 bases at J, leaving 5 bases unmatched. Germline values: CDR1 SGHAT, CDR2 FQNNGV. This CDR3 contains 14 residues. The authors' processing: Amplification from reference gene primers served as the basis for estimated nucleated cell counts. Using immunoSEQ multiplex PCR, the repertoire was profiled, and TCRdb retains in-frame clones only, with some absent. V, J and clone size derive from that table, while D and trimming were established from the DNA sequence. The profile shows 270,000 or so clones, 80% to 90% of them singletons. The genes are TRBV11-2 and TRBJ1-1; 7 bases agree with TRBD1. Sequencing was done on a sample of peripheral blood. The clonotype originates from a man aged 40-49 years with acute or convalescent COVID-19. DNA for the CDR3: TGTGCCAGCAGCTTTGGGTCAGGGGGCACTGAAGCTTTCTTT. It yields the protein CASSFGSGGTEAFF.